The 10 T cell receptor beta chains presented below share a single source sample, sequenced in a study of early T cells in non-severe SARS-CoV-2 infection (dated by TCRdb to the early 2020s). Libraries were prepared through 5' RACE. Sequenced using a NextSeq 500. TCRdb reran the public reads through fastp at Q25 and MiXCR, keeping productive beta chains. A single entry per CDR3 protein holds the most common genes and DNA from its merged rows. The sample records tens of thousands of distinct CDR3 sequences, under 10% of which are singletons. Of the sample, about 3.4% falls within the top ten clones. The sample consisted of whole blood. These TCRs come from an adult who was a healthcare worker with PCR-confirmed SARS-CoV-2 infection or an uninfected control (not recorded which).

This clonotype was observed a few times. The CDR3 protein is CATSRDGTSGTTDTQYF. CDR3 in DNA: TGTGCCACCAGCAGAGATGGGACTAGCGGTACCACAGATACGCAGTATTTT. The chain employs TRBV15 and TRBJ2-3, with 11 bases fitting TRBD2. Losses at the gene ends were 0 bases for V and 2 bases for J; bases not matched to a gene: 4. The CDR3 consists of 17 residues. Germline V gene sequence: CDR1 LNHNV, CDR2 YYDKDF (reference sequence).

Many counts were recorded for this clonotype. The J gene is TRBJ2-7, the V gene TRBV28; the D gene could be TRBD1 or TRBD2 (7 bases each). Germline V lookup: CDR1 MDHEN, CDR2 SYDVKM. The CDR3 extends over 15 amino acids. V dropped 6 bases and J dropped 1 base, with 16 bases sitting between them. CDR3 sequence (DNA): TGTGCCAGCAGGACGTCAGGGGGAGGGTCCTACGAGCAGTACTTC. Translating gives CASRTSGGGSYEQYF.

About this clonotype itself: One base away lies a much larger clone, so this may be a sequencing read error. This chain connects TRBV28 to TRBJ1-1; a possible D gene is TRBD1 (5 bases). V was trimmed by 7 bases and J by 2 bases, leaving 20 bases between them. In germline, CDR1 is MDHEN, CDR2 SYDVKM. The CDR3 loop spans 16 amino acids. The CDR3 nucleotides are TGTGCCAGCACCCCCCTCGGGGCAGGCAATAACACTGAAGCTTTCTTT. Amino acids: CASTPLGAGNNTEAFF.

In this sample, this clonotype turned up many times. V and J are TRBV5-4 and TRBJ2-1; no clear D gene. V was pared by 0 bases and J by 4 bases, with 11 bases between. This CDR3 spans 15 amino acids. CDR1 SGHNT and CDR2 YYREEE come from the germline V gene (reference sequence). Here the CDR3 DNA reads TGTGCCAGCAGCTTGGAGGCAGGCCCTTACAATGAGCAGTTCTTC. Its protein product is CASSLEAGPYNEQFF.

This clonotype was detected a few times. This chain links TRBV4-2 with TRBJ1-2; 11 bases map to TRBD1. CDR1 LGHNA and CDR2 YNFKEQ come from the germline V gene. There are 18 residues in the CDR3. V was clipped by 4 bases and J by 4 bases; unmatched bases: 14. In nucleotides, the CDR3 is TGTGCCAGCAGCCTCCGGGACAGGGGGTTTATTGCTAGCTATGGCTACACCTTC. It is translated as CASSLRDRGFIASYGYTF.

This clonotype was detected a few times. The chain couples TRBV19 to TRBJ2-1, with TRBD1 identical over 11 bases. Germline V gives CDR1 LNHDA, CDR2 SQIVND (reference sequence). V dropped 6 bases and J dropped 8; count of bases not matched to a gene: 9. The CDR3 is 15 amino acids. The CDR3 spells CASSADRGLADEQFF. The CDR3 DNA reads as TGTGCCAGTAGCGCGGACAGGGGGCTGGCCGATGAGCAGTTCTTC.

At least ten counts were recorded for this clonotype. The chain combines TRBV7-9 with TRBJ1-4; 7 bases align to TRBD1. The junction had 12 bases not matched to a gene; V was cut back by 4 bases and J by 7 bases. This CDR3 has 16 residues. CDR1 and CDR2 from the germline V gene are SEHNR and FQNEAQ (reference sequence). The CDR3, as DNA: TGTGCCAGCAGCTCGGTTACAGGGGCGCGGGGTGAAAAACTGTTTTTT. Residues: CASSSVTGARGEKLFF.

This clonotype was seen repeatedly, ten times or more. This chain uses TRBV5-6 with TRBJ1-1, with 8 bases lining up with TRBD1. There are 15 residues in the CDR3. In germline, CDR1 is SGHDT, CDR2 YYEEEE. Losses at the gene ends were 0 bases for V and 5 bases for J; bases not matched to a gene: 6. CDR3: CASSLAGNRGTEAFF. CDR3 in DNA: TGTGCCAGCAGCTTGGCCGGGAACAGGGGGACTGAAGCTTTCTTT.

This clonotype was seen a few times. This chain uses TRBV7-3 with TRBJ2-7; tentatively, D is TRBD1 (7 bases). Trimming took 4 bases from V and 7 from J, leaving 17 bases between them. CDR3 length equals 14 residues. Germline lookup yields CDR1 SGHTA and CDR2 FQGTGA. CDR3 in DNA: TGTGCCAGCAGCTCCCAGGGGGTAGGAGGGGAGCAGTACTTC. It yields the protein CASSSQGVGGEQYF. The entire variable domain, with the rest obtained from reference TRBV7-3 and TRBJ2-7, is as follows: GAGVSQTPSNKVTEKGKYVELRCDPISGHTALYWYRQSLGQGPEFLIYFQGTGAADDSGLPNDRFFAVRPEGSVSTLKIQRTERGDSAVYLCASSSQGVGGEQYFGPGTRLTVT.

This clonotype was observed many times. The V gene is TRBV7-9, the J gene TRBJ2-3; D ambiguous. V was cut by 0 bases and J by 5 bases, with 3 bases left in between. CDR3 size: 12 residues. Germline lookup yields CDR1 SEHNR and CDR2 FQNEAQ (reference sequence). In DNA form, the CDR3 reads TGTGCCAGCAGCTTAGCGCAAGATACGCAGTATTTT. As protein: CASSLAQDTQYF.